The 22 T cell receptor beta chains below were found in one sample sequenced in a study of OX40 agonist ivuxolimab in advanced cancers. Method: immunoSEQ multiplex PCR; TCRdb's copy keeps in-frame clones and lacks some. The data hold about 24,000 clones, with around 84% observed a single time. The sample here was CD4+ or CD8+ T cells sorted from blood, taken in a trial of the OX40 agonist ivuxolimab. Source of these receptors: an adult with an advanced solid tumor such as melanoma, head and neck, liver or kidney cancer.

The V gene is TRBV7-9, the J gene TRBJ2-3, with D perhaps matching TRBD2 (6 bases). The germline V gene encodes CDR1 SEHNR and CDR2 FQNEAQ (reference sequence). V was clipped by 5 bases and J by 4 bases, with 22 bases between them. There are 17 residues in the CDR3. The CDR3 nucleotides are TGTGCCAGCAGCCCGGGATGGGAGGCCTACTATGCAGATACGCAGTATTTT. Amino acid sequence: CASSPGWEAYYADTQYF. Filled out from reference TRBV7-9 and TRBJ2-3, the complete variable domain reads DTGVSQNPRHKITKRGQNVTFRCDPISEHNRLYWYRQTLGQGPEFLTYFQNEAQLEKSRLLSDRFSAERPKGSFSTLEIQRTEQGDSAMYLCASSPGWEAYYADTQYFGPGTRLTVL.

V and J are TRBV20-1 and TRBJ2-5; D not certain. The length of the CDR3 is 11 residues. Germline values: CDR1 DFQATT, CDR2 SNEGSKA (reference sequence). V gave up 0 bases and J gave up 5 bases, with 4 bases separating them. This chain's CDR3 is CSAREGETQYF. The CDR3 nucleotides read TGCAGTGCTAGAGAGGGGGAGACCCAGTACTTC.

The chain combines TRBV6-1 with TRBJ2-7; D not certain. The CDR3 has 11 amino acids. Trimming took off 3 bases at V and 3 bases at J, with 3 bases between the two ends. Germline CDR1 MNHNS, CDR2 SASEGT. The chain's CDR3 is CASSDSYEQYF. CDR3 sequence (DNA): TGTGCCAGCAGTGACAGCTACGAGCAGTACTTC.

The chain joins TRBV7-9 to TRBJ1-2, with 8 bases that match TRBD1. The CDR3 extends over 15 amino acids. The V gene's germline CDR1 is SEHNR and CDR2 FQNEAQ (reference sequence). The trim removed 5 bases at V and 7 bases at J, leaving 12 bases unmatched. The CDR3 loop is CASSPTTGQELGYTF. CDR3 DNA: TGTGCCAGCAGCCCAACGACGGGACAGGAACTTGGCTACACCTTC.

The gene calls are TRBV5-3 and TRBJ2-1; TRBD2 might be the D (6 bases). TRBV5-3 has ORF status, its function being uncertain. CDR3 length equals 15 residues. V shed 4 bases and J shed 2 bases, with 13 bases lying between them. The CDR3 sequence: CARSRERATYNEQFF. The CDR3, as DNA: TGTGCCAGAAGCCGGGAGCGGGCCACCTACAATGAGCAGTTCTTC.

This chain joins TRBV7-9 and TRBJ2-1, with unresolved D. Germline V gene data show CDR1 as SEHNR and CDR2 as FQNEAQ (reference sequence). The CDR3 runs 17 residues. Deletions cut 3 bases from V and 4 bases from J, with 19 bases between. The CDR3 sequence: CASSLAPLSVLYNEQFF. DNA of the CDR3: TGTGCCAGCAGCTTGGCCCCTCTCTCCGTTTTATACAATGAGCAGTTCTTC.

The chain recombines TRBV10-1 with TRBJ2-3; TRBD2 is a possible D gene (6 bases). Germline loops: CDR1 WNHNN, CDR2 SYGVQD (reference sequence). Trimming removed 2 bases at V and 0 bases at J, with 9 bases between. CDR3 length equals 15 residues. This CDR3 is CASSEIAESTDTQYF. The CDR3 DNA reads as TGCGCCAGCAGTGAGATAGCGGAAAGCACAGATACGCAGTATTTT.

This clone occurred a few times. The J gene is TRBJ2-1, the V gene TRBV5-8, with D unclear. Germline CDR1 is SGHTS and CDR2 is YDEGEE. The ends were cut back, 5 bases at V and 7 bases at J, with 10 bases in the middle. CDR3 size: 12 residues. CDR3 residues: CASSSDLNEQFF. The CDR3 DNA reads as TGTGCCAGCAGTTCCGACCTGAATGAGCAGTTCTTC.

The gene calls are TRBV6-4 and TRBJ1-1; D gene ambiguous. The CDR3 consists of 13 residues. V lost 3 bases and J 1 base, leaving 6 bases between the germline ends. The germline V gene encodes CDR1 MRHNA and CDR2 SNTAGT. DNA of the CDR3: TGTGCCAGCAGTGAAATCCCGAACACTGAAGCTTTCTTT. It specifies CASSEIPNTEAFF.

The V call is TRBV27, the J call TRBJ1-5; D is possibly TRBD1 (5 bases). Trimming cost V 3 bases and J 1 base, with 7 bases left between them. The V gene's germline CDR1 is MNHEY and CDR2 SMNVEV (reference sequence). This CDR3 region has 14 residues. This CDR3 is CASSFGASNQPQHF. The CDR3 DNA follows: TGTGCCAGCAGTTTCGGGGCCAGCAATCAGCCCCAGCATTTT.

This clone was recorded once. This chain joins TRBV7-9 and TRBJ1-1; D unresolved. CDR3 length: 13 residues. With 1 base removed from V and 10 bases from J, the gap between germline ends came to 13 bases. CDR1 is SEHNR and CDR2 is FQNEAQ in the germline V gene (reference sequence). The CDR3 region has the DNA TGTGCCAGCAGCTTAGGCGGGGAGTGGGGAGCTTTCTTT. Protein: CASSLGGEWGAFF.

The rearrangement uses TRBV25-1 and TRBJ2-1; 13 positions agree with TRBD2. Per the germline V gene, CDR1 is MGHDK and CDR2 is SYGVNS. The CDR3 consists of 17 residues. Losses at the gene ends were 1 base for V and 9 bases for J; bases not matched to a gene: 9. As DNA, the CDR3 is TGTGCCAGCAGTGAATTTCGGGGGACTAGCGGGATCCGTGAGCAGTTCTTC. It encodes CASSEFRGTSGIREQFF.

The V and J genes are TRBV5-5 and TRBJ1-2, with D unresolved. The V gene's germline CDR1 is SGHKS and CDR2 YYEKEE (reference sequence). The CDR3 extends over 15 amino acids. V was shortened by 4 bases and J by 4 bases, with 17 bases between the two germline ends. CDR3 coding DNA: TGTGCCAGCAGCCCCGCAGGACCCTTTAGCTATGGCTACACCTTC. Its protein product is CASSPAGPFSYGYTF.

The V and J genes are TRBV30 and TRBJ1-1; no firm D call. Trimming took off 3 bases at V and 2 bases at J, with 10 bases between the two ends. This CDR3 spans 13 amino acids. Germline V gives CDR1 GTSNPN, CDR2 SVGIG (reference sequence). The CDR3 bases are TGTGCCTGGAGATTGACGGCAAACACTGAAGCTTTCTTT. This codes for CAWRLTANTEAFF.

The chain recombines TRBV27 with TRBJ2-1; D may match TRBD1 or TRBD2 (5 bases each). The CDR3 extends over 16 amino acids. V lost 8 bases and J 7 bases, leaving 24 bases between the germline ends. Germline V CDR1 and CDR2: MNHEY, SMNVEV (reference sequence). The CDR3 DNA reads TGTGCCAGCGGAGCTCCACTGGGACCAGAGGTTAATGAGCAGTTCTTC. Translating it yields CASGAPLGPEVNEQFF.

Within the sample, this clone is medium-sized. The chain employs TRBV5-6 and TRBJ1-2; D is possibly TRBD1 (5 bases). The V gene's germline CDR1 is SGHDT and CDR2 YYEEEE. V was trimmed by 1 base and J by 0 bases, leaving 10 bases between them. The CDR3 has 15 residues. For the CDR3, the DNA is TGTGCCAGCAGCTTGTTCCAGGGAACTAACTATGGCTACACCTTC. Translation gives CASSLFQGTNYGYTF.

J is TRBJ2-3 and V is TRBV14; maybe TRBD2 (6 bases). Deletions cut 0 bases from V and 4 bases from J, with 17 bases between. The CDR3 extends over 17 amino acids. Germline lookup yields CDR1 SGHDN and CDR2 FVKESK. Here the CDR3 reads CASSQEIGGIGADTQYF. As DNA, the CDR3 is TGTGCCAGCAGCCAAGAGATAGGAGGGATAGGAGCAGATACGCAGTATTTT.

The chain employs TRBV28 and TRBJ1-2; D is perhaps TRBD1 (5 bases). V lost 6 bases, J lost 4 bases, and 15 bases lay in between. Germline-derived CDR1 and CDR2 are MDHEN and SYDVKM. This CDR3 spans 14 amino acids. This CDR3 is CASRQQGGVYGYTF. CDR3 nucleotide sequence: TGTGCCAGCAGGCAGCAGGGTGGGGTCTATGGCTACACCTTC.

In its sample, this clone was seen once. The chain has TRBV7-8 and TRBJ2-7; unclear D gene. V was cut by 1 base and J by 4 bases, with 5 bases left in between. Germline loops: CDR1 SGHVS, CDR2 FQNEAQ. There are 12 residues in the CDR3. The CDR3 DNA is TGTGCCAGCAGCTTAGGTTCGTACGAGCAGTACTTC. Protein: CASSLGSYEQYF.

J is TRBJ2-7 and V is TRBV27; D call uncertain. CDR1 is MNHEY and CDR2 is SMNVEV in the germline V gene (reference sequence). The CDR3 is made up of 11 amino acids. V was trimmed by 8 bases and J by 2 bases, leaving 7 bases between them. This CDR3 reads CASGAPYEQYF. In nucleotides, the CDR3 is TGTGCCAGCGGAGCCCCCTACGAGCAGTACTTC.

This chain uses TRBV23-1 with TRBJ2-7, with TRBD1 matching over 9 bases. TRBV23-1 is assigned to the ORF class and has an uncertain function. The CDR3 has 13 amino acids. V lost 6 bases, J lost 5 bases, and 5 bases stayed unmatched. CDR3 residues: CASSPGQGNEQYF. CDR3 coding DNA: TGCGCCAGCAGCCCCGGACAGGGGAACGAGCAGTACTTC.

The chain joins TRBV7-8 to TRBJ2-2; D possibly corresponds to TRBD1 (6 bases). The CDR3 has 16 residues. Germline loops: CDR1 SGHVS, CDR2 FQNEAQ. V lost 3 bases and J 5 bases, leaving 16 bases between the germline ends. The CDR3 DNA follows: TGTGCCAGCAGCTTCCCCCCGGGACACGGAACCGGGGAGCTGTTTTTT. It specifies CASSFPPGHGTGELFF.